The entry below describes one TCR beta chain. Using immunoSEQ multiplex PCR, the repertoire was profiled, and TCRdb retains in-frame clones only, with some absent. Of tens of thousands of clones listed, about nine tenths are singletons. The data are from a study of blood T cell repertoires in COVID-19. The sequence derives from a human donor in a cohort sampled during active COVID-19. Sequencing was done on a sample of peripheral blood.

The CDR3 reads CASGLVLGRGDSYEQYF. The CDR3, as DNA: TGTGCTAGTGGTTTGGTATTGGGGCGGGGGGACTCCTACGAGCAGTACTTC. V gene TRBV12-5 combines with J gene TRBJ2-7, with 8 bases fitting TRBD2. V was clipped by 0 bases and J by 0 bases; unmatched bases: 7. This CDR3 spans 17 amino acids. CDR1 LGHNT and CDR2 FRNRAP come from the germline V gene.